This T cell receptor (beta chain) was captured in a study of shared clonotypes between healthy human individuals. Overall study context: Donors, aged 18 to 49, were two women and three men.

This CDR3 spans 11 amino acids. Produced via immunoSEQ multiplex PCR; TCRdb's table is partial and in-frame only. The sample carries about 1.9 million clones, just over 90% recorded once. Only CD45RO-negative cells positively selected for CCR7 counted as naive CD8 cells, so terminally differentiated effector memory CD45RA+ cells were excluded. The V and J genes are TRBV1 and TRBJ2-1; TRBD2 reflects the table's D call only, with no check against the DNA. TRBV1 is reported as a pseudogene. What was sequenced was naive CD8+ T cells from PBMCs. The source of this sequence is a man between 18 and 29 years old in good health. Some clones in this sample may be carry-over from other donors' samples. CDR3 DNA sequence: TGCACCGTCTGCTCCTACAATGAGCAGTTCTTC. It translates to CTVCSYNEQFF.